This T cell receptor beta chain is drawn from a study of cytomegalovirus exposure and HLA in healthy donors. Background on the study: The approximately 670 first-cohort repertoires and the approximately 110 validation repertoires shared the same platform, a later analysis reported. Study-level points and caveats: Cytomegalovirus association was assigned to about 150 TCR beta chains. One later analysis, an examination of the roughly 110 validation repertoires, found that first-cohort TCR clusters tended to co-occur in them. In vitro assays verified that a few CMV-associated chains recognized CMV antigens specifically.

About this clone itself: Its antigen is not known.

This CDR3 has 13 amino acids. Trimming shortened V by 4 bases and J by 1 base, and 5 bases separated the two germline ends. CDR1 is LNHDA and CDR2 is SQIVND in the germline V gene (reference sequence). Profiled with immunoSEQ multiplex PCR; TCRdb holds only in-frame clones, not every one. The sample consists of approximately 200,000 clones, 75% to 90% of them appearing once. The specimen sequenced was PBMCs. The chain couples TRBV19 to TRBJ1-3; no firm D call. The receptor was isolated from a man in his late teens or twenties in good health and CMV-seropositive. The CDR3 coding sequence is TGTGCCAGTAGTACCAGATCTGGAAACACCATATATTTT. Protein sequence: CASSTRSGNTIYF. The whole variable domain, remainder taken from reference TRBV19 and TRBJ1-3, is DGGITQSPKYLFRKEGQNVTLSCEQNLNHDAMYWYRQDPGQGLRLIYYSQIVNDFQKGDIAEGYSVSREKKESFPLTVTSAQKNPTAFYLCASSTRSGNTIYFGEGSWLTVV.